The T cell receptor beta chain under discussion was sequenced for a study of cytomegalovirus exposure and HLA in healthy donors. Trimming pared 3 bases from V and 2 bases from J, leaving 11 bases between. Germline V gene sequence: CDR1 SNHLY, CDR2 FYNNEI. CDR3 length: 15 residues. To note about this clone: Its cognate antigen is unknown.

The PCR made use of 60 Vbeta and 13 Jbeta primers. Some clones are missing from TCRdb's copy, which holds only in-frame ones; the method was immunoSEQ multiplex PCR. Of 100,000 to 150,000 clones listed, approximately 70% are singletons. Study findings and constraints: Many donors shared some public TCRs, even though most TCR sequences were rare. Altogether, about 160 TCR beta chains were recorded as cytomegalovirus-associated. TCR beta V- and J-gene trimming was later associated with a missense DCLRE1C variant.

What was sequenced was PBMCs. The sequence was obtained from a woman aged 55-70 years in good health and CMV-seropositive. The chain has TRBV2 and TRBJ2-1; D unclear. CDR3 loop: CASSERRPTYNEQFF. As DNA, the CDR3 is TGTGCCAGCAGTGAGAGGAGACCAACCTACAATGAGCAGTTCTTC.